The T cell receptor (beta chain) described here comes from a study of vaccination effects on CD4 cells after COVID-19. Study details: Each participant received a vaccine that was either BNT162b2 or mRNA-1273, given as two doses.

Concerning this clone: Its target is not known.

Germline CDR1 and CDR2: SGHNT and YYREEE (reference sequence). Trimming took off 4 bases at V and 3 bases at J, with 14 bases between the two ends. CDR3 length equals 15 residues. Findings of the study overall: Early post-infection timepoints were missing from the study, which also had few convalescent patients.

ViraFEST used viral peptide pools to expand antigen-specific CD4+ T cells before sequencing. Isolation of CD4+ T cells took place after ten to eleven days of culture. The study found no prior SARS-CoV-2 infection in the vaccine recipients, who tested negative for nucleocapsid antibodies. Cultures had half their medium replaced with IL-2 medium on days 3 and 7. The protocol was immunoSEQ multiplex PCR, while the TCRdb copy is restricted to in-frame clones and leaves out a portion. This table has about 41,000 clones, roughly 82% appearing once. The chain carries TRBV5-4 and TRBJ1-3, with TRBD1 as a possible D gene (6 bases). The clonotype was recovered from a human donor who received a COVID-19 vaccine. The sequences come from CD4+ T cells from PBMCs cultured with HCoV-NL63 spike peptides, collected before COVID-19 vaccination. CDR3 residues: CASSQATGYGNTIYF. CDR3 sequence (DNA): TGTGCCAGCAGCCAAGCGACAGGATATGGAAACACCATATATTTT.